Listed below are T cell receptor beta chains from one sample, sequenced in a study of T cells in Graves' hyperthyroidism and ophthalmopathy. TCRdb reprocessed the multiplex PCR reads via MiXCR and lists one record per CDR3 protein. The table has roughly 500,000 distinct CDR3 sequences, 35% to 50% seen once. The sequenced sample consisted of peripheral blood or thyroid tissue (not recorded which). Receptors were obtained from an adult woman with Graves' disease, either hyperthyroidism or ophthalmopathy (not recorded which). CDR3s include the opening cysteine and the closing phenylalanine or tryptophan. D genes are given only for firm matches. Clone size appears in some rows only: once, few, many, or a class for an expanded clone.

d_gene: TRBD1; j_gene: TRBJ2-5; abundance: -; v_gene: TRBV2; CDR3nt: TGTGCCAGCAGTGAAGCGCTCAGGACAGGGGAGAAGACCCAGTACTTC; CDR3aa: CASSEALRTGEKTQYF
d_gene: TRBD2; j_gene: TRBJ2-1; abundance: few; v_gene: TRBV29-1; CDR3nt: TGCAGCGTTGATTCTAGCGGGAGGGCGGGTGAGCAGTTCTTC; CDR3aa: CSVDSSGRAGEQFF
d_gene: TRBD1; j_gene: TRBJ2-5; abundance: -; v_gene: TRBV7-2; CDR3nt: TGTGCCAGCAGCCCAAAGACGGGGACAGGGACCAAGACCCAGTACTTC; CDR3aa: CASSPKTGTGTKTQYF
d_gene: TRBD1; j_gene: TRBJ2-7; abundance: many; v_gene: TRBV20-1; CDR3nt: TGCAGTGCTAGAGCCCATTGGGACAGTCCTCGGCAGTACTTC; CDR3aa: CSARAHWDSPRQYF
d_gene: TRBD2; j_gene: TRBJ2-7; abundance: few; v_gene: TRBV7-9; CDR3nt: TGTGCCAGCAGCAACTCTAAAGGACTAGCCCTTTTTCGCGAGCAGTACTTC; CDR3aa: CASSNSKGLALFREQYF
d_gene: TRBD1; j_gene: TRBJ1-1; abundance: -; v_gene: TRBV7-3; CDR3nt: TGTGCCAGCAGCCGGAAGGGGACAGGCACTGAAGCTTTCTTT; CDR3aa: CASSRKGTGTEAFF
d_gene: -; j_gene: TRBJ2-3; abundance: -; v_gene: TRBV7-7; CDR3nt: TGTGCTAGCAGCCCCGGGACCTACGAGGCAGATACGCAGTATTTT; CDR3aa: CASSPGTYEADTQYF
d_gene: TRBD1; j_gene: TRBJ1-2; abundance: few; v_gene: TRBV27; CDR3nt: TGTGCCAGCAGTTTATCCTTTAGACAGGGGAGATATGGCTACACCTTC; CDR3aa: CASSLSFRQGRYGYTF
d_gene: -; j_gene: TRBJ2-6; abundance: -; v_gene: TRBV2; CDR3nt: TGTGCCAGCACCTCCAACTCTGGGGCCAACGTCCTGACTTTC; CDR3aa: CASTSNSGANVLTF
d_gene: -; j_gene: TRBJ1-1; abundance: -; v_gene: TRBV12-3/TRBV12-4; CDR3nt: TGTGCCAGCAGTGCAGCCGGGACGAGAGCTTTCTTT; CDR3aa: CASSAAGTRAFF